Shown below are 4 T cell receptor beta chains from a single sample sequenced in a study of T cells in Graves' hyperthyroidism and ophthalmopathy. Amplified TCR beta CDR3 regions derived from RNA transcripts. During a first-round RT-PCR of the TCR CDR3, the HTBI primer set was used. Via MiXCR, TCRdb re-called the multiplex PCR reads, giving one row per CDR3 protein. The repertoire has roughly 630,000 distinct CDR3 sequences, roughly 14% of them found once; the top ten carry around 7.8%. The specimen was blood. The receptors come from a woman aged 30 to 39 with Graves' hyperthyroidism.

This clonotype has more than one count but fewer than ten. At one end the junction does not follow the germline gene, possibly because of a read error. The chain combines TRBV2 with TRBJ2-7; no clear D gene. The germline CDR1 and CDR2 sequences are SNHLY and FYNNEI. CDR3 length: 13 amino acids. The chain's CDR3 is CAISALESYEQYF. The CDR3 region has the DNA TGTGCCATCAGTGCCTTGGAGTCCTACGAGCAGTACTTC.

This clonotype appeared a few times. The V and J genes are TRBV3-1 and TRBJ2-7, with 9 bases lining up with TRBD2. This CDR3 has 16 residues. The germline gives CDR1 LGHDT, CDR2 YNNKEL (reference sequence). V lost 4 bases, J lost 7 bases, and 14 bases stayed unmatched. CDR3 region: CASSPGVAGVLGEQYF. In DNA, the CDR3 is TGTGCCAGCAGCCCAGGGGTAGCGGGAGTTCTAGGTGAGCAGTACTTC.

This clonotype was observed at least ten times. The CDR3 is CASTWTSGITDTQYF. Here the CDR3 DNA reads TGCGCCAGCACCTGGACTAGCGGGATAACCGATACGCAGTATTTT. The V call is TRBV10-2, the J call TRBJ2-3, with 12 bases fitting TRBD2. The CDR3 is 15 amino acids. V trimming: 7 bases; J trimming: 6 bases; junction bases outside the gene matches: 8. CDR1 is WSHSY and CDR2 is SAAADI in the germline V gene.

Many counts were recorded for this clonotype. The chain couples TRBV11-2 to TRBJ2-3; possibly TRBD1 for D (7 bases). Germline CDR1 is SGHAT and CDR2 is FQNNGV. The V end was cut by 3 bases, the J end by 6 bases, with 19 bases between. The CDR3 is 16 residues long. The CDR3 bases are TGTGCCAGCAGCTTGGGACAGCGGAGGGGAGTGGATACGCAGTATTTT. As protein: CASSLGQRRGVDTQYF.